This TCR beta chain was obtained from a study of control samples from healthy donors and cancer patients. CDR1 and CDR2 from the germline V gene are MNHNY and SVGAGI (reference sequence). V was pared by 6 bases and J by 6 bases, with 7 bases of the junction left unmatched. The CDR3 totals 14 residues. This clone was detected a few times. The table came from immunoSEQ multiplex PCR; TCRdb's copy has only in-frame clones and leaves some out. The profile shows under 450,000 clones, approximately 90% of them singletons. The chain is built from TRBV6-6 and TRBJ1-5; 8 bases agree with TRBD1. The source is a middle-aged man with head and neck cancer. The sample taken for sequencing was PBMCs. The CDR3 coding sequence is TGTGCCAGCAGCCACGGACAGGGCAGTCAGCCCCAGCATTTT. Its protein product is CASSHGQGSQPQHF.